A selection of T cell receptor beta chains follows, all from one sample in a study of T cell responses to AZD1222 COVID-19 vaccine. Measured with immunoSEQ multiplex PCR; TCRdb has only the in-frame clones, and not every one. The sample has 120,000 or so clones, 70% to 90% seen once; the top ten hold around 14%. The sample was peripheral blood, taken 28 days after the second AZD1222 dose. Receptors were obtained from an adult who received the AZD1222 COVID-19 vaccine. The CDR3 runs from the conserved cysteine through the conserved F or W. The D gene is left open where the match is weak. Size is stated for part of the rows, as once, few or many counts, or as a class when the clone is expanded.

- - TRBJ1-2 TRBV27 TGTGCCAGCAGAGGGTACGAACGTGGCTACACCTTC CASRGYERGYTF
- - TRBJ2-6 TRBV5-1 TGCGCCAGCACCATACAAGGGACTGGGGCCAACGTCCTGACTTTC CASTIQGTGANVLTF
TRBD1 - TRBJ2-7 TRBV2 TGTGCCAGCAGGGGGACAGGGCGCAAGCAGTACTTC CASRGTGRKQYF
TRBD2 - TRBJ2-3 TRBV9 TGTGCCAGCAGCGTAGCGTCCTCTAGCGGGAGGGCCCCAAGGACAGATACGCAGTATTTT CASSVASSSGRAPRTDTQYF
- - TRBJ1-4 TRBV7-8 TGTGCCAGCAGCTTAGTGGGTGACCCTGGGAGTGAAAAACTGTTTTTT CASSLVGDPGSEKLFF
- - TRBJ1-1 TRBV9 TGTGCCAGCTCCCCGGGGAGGAACACTGAAGCTTTCTTT CASSPGRNTEAFF
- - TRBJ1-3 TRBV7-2 TGTGCCAGCCACCCCGGGGGGGGAGCTGGAAACACCATATATTTT CASHPGGGAGNTIYF
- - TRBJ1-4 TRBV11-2 TGTGCCAGCAGCTTTCAACAGGCGGAGGAAAAACTGTTTTTT CASSFQQAEEKLFF
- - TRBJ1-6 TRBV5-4 TGTGCCAGCAGCTTGGGGGGGAATAATTCACCCCTCCACTTT CASSLGGNNSPLHF
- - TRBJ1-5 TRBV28 TGTGCCAGCGATATACCCGGGGACCATCAGCCCCAGCATTTT CASDIPGDHQPQHF
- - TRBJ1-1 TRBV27 TGTGCCAGCAGTTTGAGGGGGAACACTGAAGCTTTCTTT CASSLRGNTEAFF
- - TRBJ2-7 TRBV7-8 TGTGCCAGCAGCTTAGCGACCGAGCAGTACTTC CASSLATEQYF
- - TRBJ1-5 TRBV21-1 TGTGCCAGCACTAGTCAGAATCAGCCCCAGCATTTT CASTSQNQPQHF
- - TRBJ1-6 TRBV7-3 TGTGCCAGCAGCTTAAGTTCGGCAGGCCAAACACCCCTCCACTTT CASSLSSAGQTPLHF
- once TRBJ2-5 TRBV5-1 TGCGCCAGCAGCTTGGCCGGGAACGTCCAGTACTTC CASSLAGNVQYF
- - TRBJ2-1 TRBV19 TGTGCCAGTAGTCCGCAGGGCGATGAGCAGTTCTTC CASSPQGDEQFF
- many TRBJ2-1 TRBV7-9 TGTGCCAGCGTAGGCGGACAGGACTACTACAATGAGCAGTTCTTC CASVGGQDYYNEQFF
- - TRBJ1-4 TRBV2 TGTGCCAGCAGTGTACAGGACACTGAAAAACTGTTTTTT CASSVQDTEKLFF
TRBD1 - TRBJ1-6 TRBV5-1 TGCGCCAGCAGAGGACAGGAAAATTCACCCCTCCACTTT CASRGQENSPLHF
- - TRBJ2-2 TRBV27 TGTGCCAGCAGTTTTCAGCGTAGCACCGGGGAGCTGTTTTTT CASSFQRSTGELFF
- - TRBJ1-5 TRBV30 TGTGCCTGGAGTGTCAGGTACAATCAGCCCCAGCATTTT CAWSVRYNQPQHF
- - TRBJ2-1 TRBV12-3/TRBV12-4 TGTGCCAGCAGGGGACGGGCAAATGAGCAGTTCTTC CASRGRANEQFF
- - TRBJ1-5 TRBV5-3 TGTGCCAGAAGCTTGGAGCCAGCTTATAGCAATCAGCCCCAGCATTTT CARSLEPAYSNQPQHF
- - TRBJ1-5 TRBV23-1 TGCGCCAGCAGTCATCCGAACTCCGGGAAATATAGCAATCAGCCCCAGCATTTT CASSHPNSGKYSNQPQHF
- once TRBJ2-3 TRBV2 TGTGCCAGCAGTGACGGCACAGATACGCAGTATTTT CASSDGTDTQYF
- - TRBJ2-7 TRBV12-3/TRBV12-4 TGTGCCAGCAGTTTACGGCCGGACGAGCAGTACTTC CASSLRPDEQYF
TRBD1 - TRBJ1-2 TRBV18 TGTGCCAGCTCACCGGACAGGGGCCCGGGCTACACCTTC CASSPDRGPGYTF
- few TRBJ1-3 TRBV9 TGTGCCAGCAGCGTACTAGGCAGTGGAGGAAACACCATATATTTT CASSVLGSGGNTIYF
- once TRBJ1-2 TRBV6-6 TGTGCCAGCAGTCCGGGACGTGGATTAGCTAACTATGGCTACACCTTC CASSPGRGLANYGYTF
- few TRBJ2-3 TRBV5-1 TGCGCCAGCGCTAGAGGAGAGGGCACAGATACGCAGTATTTT CASARGEGTDTQYF
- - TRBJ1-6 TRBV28 TGTGCCAGCAGATCCCCGGGCAGGCCTAGCTCCTATAATTCACCCCTCCACTTT CASRSPGRPSSYNSPLHF
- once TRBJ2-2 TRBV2 TGTGCCAGCAGTGCCCTTCAGGTGAACACCGGGGAGCTGTTTTTT CASSALQVNTGELFF
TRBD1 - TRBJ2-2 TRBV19 TGTGCCAGTAGTTCCAGCCGGACAGGGCCCTACTATTTAACGAACACCGGGGAGCTGTTTTTT CASSSSRTGPYYLTNTGELFF
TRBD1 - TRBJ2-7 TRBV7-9 TGTGCCAGCAGCTCGACAGGGGTTAACCTCTACGAGCAGTACTTC CASSSTGVNLYEQYF
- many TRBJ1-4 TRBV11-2 TGTGCCAGCAGCCCGAACATAGCAACTAATGAAAAACTGTTTTTT CASSPNIATNEKLFF